This T cell receptor (beta chain) is drawn from a study of blood T cell repertoires in COVID-19. Study at large: Acute and convalescent COVID-19 samples came from the United States, Italy and Spain.

This clone turned up a few times. At the DNA level, this CDR3 is encoded by other sequences in the same sample as well. The cohort comprised adults aged roughly 18 to 100 years residing in some 24 US areas. Donors in Cohort 3 counted as recovered after two negative PCRs, clearance, or symptom resolution. Original data processing: By means of reference gene primer amplification, nucleated cell counts were estimated. Here immunoSEQ multiplex PCR was the method, and the copy in TCRdb shows in-frame clones only, minus some. The DNA was the basis for D and trimming; V, J and clone size are from that table. The table shows some 500,000 clones, with roughly 88% occurring only once. Sequencing used PBMCs or T cells enriched from blood (not recorded which). The sequence derives from a woman aged 40 to 50 who had recovered from COVID-19.

The DNA of the CDR3 is TGTGCCAGCTCACCGGACAGAGACTATGGCTACACCTTC. This gives the protein CASSPDRDYGYTF. The chain couples TRBV18 to TRBJ1-2, with a weak D call TRBD1 (6 bases). CDR3 size: 13 residues. The V and J ends lost 3 bases and 3 bases respectively, with 8 bases between them. CDR1 is KGHSH, CDR2 LQKENI, per germline.